This TCR beta chain derives from a study of shared clonotypes between healthy human individuals. Method: immunoSEQ multiplex PCR; TCRdb's copy keeps in-frame clones and lacks some. The sample yields 2 million to 2.5 million clones, 90% to 96% seen once. V dropped 1 base and J dropped 6 bases, with 12 bases sitting between them. CDR1 is SGHAT and CDR2 is FQNNGV in the germline V gene. The CDR3 sequence is 14 residues long. This receptor was obtained from a man aged 18 to 29 in good health. V is TRBV11-2 and J is TRBJ1-2; possible D gene TRBD1, 6 bases. The sample comprised naive CD4+ T cells sorted from blood. Subset: CD45RA+ positively selected. The CDR3 region is CASSLVQQGNGYTF. The DNA for the CDR3 is TGTGCCAGCAGCTTAGTCCAACAGGGTAATGGCTACACCTTC.